The T cell receptor (beta chain) under discussion was sequenced for a study of control samples from healthy donors and cancer patients. The assay was immunoSEQ multiplex PCR, and TCRdb's table has in-frame clones only and misses some. The sample shows about 140,000 clones, 75% to 95% of them seen only once. CDR3 size: 15 residues. CDR1 and CDR2 from the germline V gene are LNHDA and SQIVND (reference sequence). Trimming took 5 bases from V and 0 from J; bases not matched to a gene: 6. V is TRBV19 and J is TRBJ2-7; 8 bases fit TRBD1. The TCR was taken from a man aged 18 to 30 in good health. Sample: blood. In nucleotides, the CDR3 is TGTGCCAGTAGTCCGGACAGGGTGAGCTCCTACGAGCAGTACTTC. Its protein product is CASSPDRVSSYEQYF.